These T cell receptor beta chains were read from a single sample in a study of T cell clones after liver transplantation. Clones were sequenced by immunoSEQ multiplex PCR, and TCRdb holds only the in-frame ones, with some missing. The sample consists of about 72,000 clones, roughly 90% of them appearing once. Here the sequenced sample was CD4+ T cells from blood, taken before liver transplant. The receptors were gathered from a human donor who received a liver transplant. The CDR3 runs from the conserved cysteine through the conserved F or W. Fields, in order: V gene, J gene, clone size, D gene, CDR3 protein, CDR3 DNA. A D gene is named only where the DNA matches it firmly. Expanded clones are given a class, and other clones once, few, many or no size at all.

V gene: TRBV6-6
J gene: TRBJ2-7
clone size: NA
D gene: NA
CDR3 protein: CASRPRGLFSYEQYF
CDR3 DNA: TGTGCCAGCAGGCCAAGGGGACTTTTCTCCTACGAGCAGTACTTC

V gene: TRBV5-1
J gene: TRBJ1-4
clone size: NA
D gene: NA
CDR3 protein: CASSGGGEWGEKLFF
CDR3 DNA: TGCGCCAGCAGCGGCGGCGGGGAATGGGGTGAAAAACTGTTTTTT

V gene: TRBV4-2
J gene: TRBJ2-1
clone size: NA
D gene: NA
CDR3 protein: CASSQDLGGPPYNEQFF
CDR3 DNA: TGTGCCAGCAGCCAAGATTTGGGGGGGCCCCCCTACAATGAGCAGTTCTTC

V gene: TRBV5-4
J gene: TRBJ2-2
clone size: NA
D gene: NA
CDR3 protein: CASSMGSGNTGELFF
CDR3 DNA: TGTGCCAGCAGCATGGGTAGCGGGAACACCGGGGAGCTGTTTTTT

V gene: TRBV2
J gene: TRBJ2-4
clone size: NA
D gene: TRBD2
CDR3 protein: CASSELGLADLAKNIQYF
CDR3 DNA: TGTGCCAGCAGTGAACTTGGACTAGCGGACCTAGCCAAAAACATTCAGTACTTC

V gene: TRBV10-2
J gene: TRBJ1-5
clone size: NA
D gene: TRBD1
CDR3 protein: CASSPGQGSNQPQHF
CDR3 DNA: TGCGCCAGCAGTCCGGGACAGGGGTCCAATCAGCCCCAGCATTTT

V gene: TRBV11-2
J gene: TRBJ1-4
clone size: NA
D gene: TRBD1
CDR3 protein: CASSPRQGSEKLFF
CDR3 DNA: TGTGCCAGCAGCCCGAGACAGGGCTCCGAAAAACTGTTTTTT

V gene: TRBV21-1
J gene: TRBJ2-7
clone size: NA
D gene: NA
CDR3 protein: CASSPEGGQGAYEQYF
CDR3 DNA: TGTGCCAGCAGCCCGGAAGGGGGACAGGGGGCCTACGAGCAGTACTTC

V gene: TRBV14
J gene: TRBJ1-4
clone size: NA
D gene: NA
CDR3 protein: CASSQGTGEKLFF
CDR3 DNA: TGTGCCAGCAGCCAAGGGACCGGGGAAAAACTGTTTTTT

V gene: TRBV6-5
J gene: TRBJ1-4
clone size: NA
D gene: NA
CDR3 protein: CASSYTVATNEKLFF
CDR3 DNA: TGTGCCAGCAGTTACACGGTTGCAACTAATGAAAAACTGTTTTTT

V gene: TRBV28
J gene: TRBJ2-3
clone size: NA
D gene: NA
CDR3 protein: CASRQILAAGTDTQYF
CDR3 DNA: TGTGCCAGCAGACAAATTTTAGCGGCCGGCACAGATACGCAGTATTTT

V gene: TRBV7-2
J gene: TRBJ2-3
clone size: NA
D gene: NA
CDR3 protein: CASSLAPGLAITDTQYF
CDR3 DNA: TGTGCCAGCAGCTTAGCCCCAGGCCTAGCGATTACAGATACGCAGTATTTT

V gene: TRBV7-2
J gene: TRBJ2-2
clone size: NA
D gene: NA
CDR3 protein: CASSLELTGELFF
CDR3 DNA: TGTGCCAGCAGCTTAGAGCTCACCGGGGAGCTGTTTTTT

V gene: TRBV11-3
J gene: TRBJ2-7
clone size: NA
D gene: TRBD2
CDR3 protein: CASSSLAGGPSYEQYF
CDR3 DNA: TGTGCCAGCAGCTCCTTAGCGGGAGGGCCCTCCTACGAGCAGTACTTC

V gene: TRBV11-2
J gene: TRBJ2-7
clone size: NA
D gene: NA
CDR3 protein: CASSLGAHGPSEQYF
CDR3 DNA: TGTGCCAGCAGCTTAGGTGCACATGGGCCCTCCGAGCAGTACTTC

V gene: TRBV5-1
J gene: TRBJ2-5
clone size: NA
D gene: NA
CDR3 protein: CASSLGTPYQETQYF
CDR3 DNA: TGCGCCAGCAGCTTGGGGACACCGTACCAAGAGACCCAGTACTTC

V gene: TRBV19
J gene: TRBJ2-7
clone size: NA
D gene: NA
CDR3 protein: CASSRDNSYEQYF
CDR3 DNA: TGTGCCAGTAGTAGGGACAACTCCTACGAGCAGTACTTC

V gene: TRBV6-1
J gene: TRBJ2-7
clone size: NA
D gene: NA
CDR3 protein: CASSEIVLASYEQYF
CDR3 DNA: TGTGCCAGCAGTGAAATAGTACTAGCATCCTACGAGCAGTACTTC

V gene: TRBV30
J gene: TRBJ1-5
clone size: NA
D gene: NA
CDR3 protein: CAWGGQVGPQHF
CDR3 DNA: TGTGCCTGGGGGGGACAAGTCGGGCCCCAGCATTTT

V gene: TRBV2
J gene: TRBJ2-2
clone size: NA
D gene: TRBD1
CDR3 protein: CASSPDRGAGELFF
CDR3 DNA: TGTGCCAGCAGCCCGGACAGGGGGGCCGGGGAGCTGTTTTTT

V gene: TRBV4-2
J gene: TRBJ1-1
clone size: NA
D gene: TRBD1
CDR3 protein: CASSRGRGQGPEAFF
CDR3 DNA: TGTGCCAGCAGCCGAGGCCGCGGACAGGGGCCTGAAGCTTTCTTT

V gene: TRBV6-1
J gene: TRBJ2-4
clone size: NA
D gene: NA
CDR3 protein: CASSLVIQYF
CDR3 DNA: TGTGCCAGCAGCCTGGTCATTCAGTACTTC

V gene: TRBV11-2
J gene: TRBJ2-6
clone size: NA
D gene: NA
CDR3 protein: CASAQGFSGANVLTF
CDR3 DNA: TGTGCCAGCGCCCAGGGGTTCTCTGGGGCCAACGTCCTGACTTTC

V gene: TRBV11-3
J gene: TRBJ2-3
clone size: NA
D gene: NA
CDR3 protein: CASSLAPGTSQLF
CDR3 DNA: TGTGCCAGCAGCTTAGCCCCCGGGACATCTCAACTTTTT

V gene: TRBV14
J gene: TRBJ2-5
clone size: NA
D gene: TRBD1
CDR3 protein: CASSQGAGTGGETQYF
CDR3 DNA: TGTGCCAGCAGCCAAGGGGCCGGGACAGGGGGCGAGACCCAGTACTTC

V gene: TRBV9
J gene: TRBJ2-7
clone size: NA
D gene: NA
CDR3 protein: CASSSRAAFEAYEQYF
CDR3 DNA: TGTGCCAGCAGCTCAAGAGCGGCGTTTGAGGCGTACGAGCAGTACTTC

V gene: TRBV7-2
J gene: TRBJ2-3
clone size: NA
D gene: NA
CDR3 protein: CASSVLGGADTDTQYF
CDR3 DNA: TGTGCCAGCAGCGTTCTGGGGGGCGCGGACACAGATACGCAGTATTTT

V gene: TRBV5-5
J gene: TRBJ2-5
clone size: NA
D gene: NA
CDR3 protein: CASSFSRTEETQYF
CDR3 DNA: TGTGCCAGCAGCTTTTCCAGGACAGAAGAGACCCAGTACTTC

V gene: TRBV28
J gene: TRBJ2-2
clone size: NA
D gene: TRBD2
CDR3 protein: CASSTILAGGLGGELFF
CDR3 DNA: TGTGCCAGCAGTACCATACTAGCGGGAGGATTGGGCGGGGAGCTGTTTTTT

V gene: TRBV28
J gene: TRBJ1-2
clone size: NA
D gene: NA
CDR3 protein: CASSWPGRSGYTF
CDR3 DNA: TGTGCCAGCAGTTGGCCGGGAAGGAGTGGCTACACCTTC

V gene: TRBV7-9
J gene: TRBJ1-4
clone size: NA
D gene: NA
CDR3 protein: CASSRTGTNEKLFF
CDR3 DNA: TGTGCCAGCAGCCGTACCGGGACAAATGAAAAACTGTTTTTT

V gene: TRBV4-3
J gene: TRBJ2-3
clone size: NA
D gene: TRBD2
CDR3 protein: CASSQDSGSADTQYF
CDR3 DNA: TGCGCCAGCAGCCAAGATAGCGGGAGTGCAGATACGCAGTATTTT

V gene: TRBV7-2
J gene: TRBJ2-1
clone size: NA
D gene: NA
CDR3 protein: CASSLVSEYEQFF
CDR3 DNA: TGTGCCAGCAGCTTAGTATCGGAGTATGAGCAGTTCTTC

V gene: TRBV6-5
J gene: TRBJ1-2
clone size: NA
D gene: NA
CDR3 protein: CASSYSLPGMGYTF
CDR3 DNA: TGTGCCAGCAGTTACTCGCTGCCAGGGATGGGCTACACCTTC

V gene: TRBV5-1
J gene: TRBJ2-4
clone size: NA
D gene: NA
CDR3 protein: CASMPGTAAKNIQYF
CDR3 DNA: TGCGCCAGCATGCCGGGGACGGCGGCCAAAAACATTCAGTACTTC

V gene: TRBV7-2
J gene: TRBJ2-7
clone size: NA
D gene: TRBD2
CDR3 protein: CASSLTSGGSYEQYF
CDR3 DNA: TGTGCCAGCAGCCTAACTAGCGGGGGCTCCTACGAGCAGTACTTC

V gene: TRBV29-1
J gene: TRBJ2-7
clone size: NA
D gene: TRBD2
CDR3 protein: CSVVLAAPYEQYF
CDR3 DNA: TGCAGCGTTGTGCTAGCGGCGCCCTACGAGCAGTACTTC

V gene: TRBV27
J gene: TRBJ2-5
clone size: NA
D gene: NA
CDR3 protein: CASSSSILGSQETQYF
CDR3 DNA: TGTGCCAGCAGTTCATCAATTCTGGGGAGCCAAGAGACCCAGTACTTC

V gene: TRBV28
J gene: TRBJ1-1
clone size: NA
D gene: NA
CDR3 protein: CASSFQRGNTEAFF
CDR3 DNA: TGTGCCAGCAGTTTCCAGAGAGGGAACACTGAAGCTTTCTTT

V gene: TRBV5-1
J gene: TRBJ2-1
clone size: NA
D gene: TRBD2
CDR3 protein: CASSRDYNEQFF
CDR3 DNA: TGCGCCAGTTCCCGGGACTATAATGAGCAGTTCTTC

V gene: TRBV10-3
J gene: TRBJ2-2
clone size: NA
D gene: TRBD2
CDR3 protein: CAIGAGGSYTGELFF
CDR3 DNA: TGTGCCATCGGCGCGGGAGGTTCGTACACCGGGGAGCTGTTTTTT

V gene: TRBV15
J gene: TRBJ2-7
clone size: NA
D gene: TRBD1
CDR3 protein: CATSKGQGAMDGSSYEQYF
CDR3 DNA: TGTGCCACCAGCAAAGGGCAGGGGGCCATGGATGGAAGCTCCTACGAGCAGTACTTC

V gene: TRBV5-1
J gene: TRBJ2-1
clone size: once
D gene: NA
CDR3 protein: CASSLAGTQYNEQFF
CDR3 DNA: TGCGCCAGCAGCTTGGCCGGGACTCAGTACAATGAGCAGTTCTTC

V gene: TRBV11-3
J gene: TRBJ2-7
clone size: NA
D gene: NA
CDR3 protein: CASSLGRYEQYF
CDR3 DNA: TGTGCCAGCAGCTTGGGACGATACGAGCAGTACTTC

V gene: TRBV5-1
J gene: TRBJ2-7
clone size: few
D gene: NA
CDR3 protein: CASSTDGLSSYEQYF
CDR3 DNA: TGCGCCAGCAGCACGGATGGCCTCTCCTCCTACGAGCAGTACTTC

V gene: TRBV2
J gene: TRBJ2-5
clone size: NA
D gene: NA
CDR3 protein: CASSERFLGETQYF
CDR3 DNA: TGTGCCAGCAGTGAAAGGTTCCTGGGGGAGACCCAGTACTTC

V gene: TRBV9
J gene: TRBJ2-7
clone size: NA
D gene: NA
CDR3 protein: CASSVDGTSYEQYF
CDR3 DNA: TGTGCCAGCAGCGTAGACGGAACCTCCTACGAGCAGTACTTC

V gene: TRBV12-5
J gene: TRBJ2-7
clone size: once
D gene: NA
CDR3 protein: CASVPSGTPAQEQYF
CDR3 DNA: TGTGCTAGTGTCCCCTCCGGGACACCGGCTCAGGAGCAGTACTTC

V gene: TRBV15
J gene: TRBJ1-2
clone size: NA
D gene: NA
CDR3 protein: CATSRGGPGANYGYTF
CDR3 DNA: TGTGCCACCAGCAGAGGGGGGCCAGGGGCCAACTATGGCTACACCTTC

V gene: TRBV6-6
J gene: TRBJ2-7
clone size: few
D gene: NA
CDR3 protein: CASSYSRGFGYEQYF
CDR3 DNA: TGTGCCAGCAGTTACTCGAGAGGGTTCGGTTACGAGCAGTACTTC

V gene: TRBV10-3
J gene: TRBJ2-7
clone size: NA
D gene: TRBD1
CDR3 protein: CASGQGPYEQYF
CDR3 DNA: TGTGCCTCGGGACAGGGACCCTACGAGCAGTACTTC

V gene: TRBV19
J gene: TRBJ2-7
clone size: NA
D gene: NA
CDR3 protein: CASNDGSYEQYF
CDR3 DNA: TGTGCCAGTAATGACGGATCCTACGAGCAGTACTTC

V gene: TRBV7-6
J gene: TRBJ2-3
clone size: NA
D gene: TRBD1
CDR3 protein: CASSLEEQGAADTQYF
CDR3 DNA: TGTGCCAGCAGCTTAGAGGAGCAGGGGGCGGCAGATACGCAGTATTTT

V gene: TRBV5-1
J gene: TRBJ2-3
clone size: NA
D gene: NA
CDR3 protein: CASSLKVIGSLPGTDTQYF
CDR3 DNA: TGCGCCAGCAGCTTGAAGGTCATCGGGTCCCTCCCAGGGACAGATACGCAGTATTTT

V gene: TRBV2
J gene: TRBJ1-5
clone size: NA
D gene: NA
CDR3 protein: CASGGYGNQPQHF
CDR3 DNA: TGTGCCAGCGGGGGCTATGGCAATCAGCCCCAGCATTTT